This T cell receptor (beta chain) was recorded in a study of control samples from healthy donors and cancer patients. TCRdb's table, derived via immunoSEQ multiplex PCR, lists solely in-frame clones and lacks some. The sample contains 70,000 to 85,000 clones, 84% of which appear only once. The germline V and J ends were trimmed by 7 bases and 5 bases, with 17 bases remaining between them. This CDR3 has 14 amino acids. From germline, CDR1 is SEHNR and CDR2 FQNEAQ (reference sequence). The sample was PBMCs. The source of this sequence is a man aged 55 to 69 with head and neck cancer. The chain joins TRBV7-9 to TRBJ2-5; D possibly corresponds to TRBD1 (7 bases). CDR3 loop: CASIQGGRGETQYF. CDR3 bases: TGTGCCAGCATTCAGGGGGGACGCGGGGAGACCCAGTACTTC.